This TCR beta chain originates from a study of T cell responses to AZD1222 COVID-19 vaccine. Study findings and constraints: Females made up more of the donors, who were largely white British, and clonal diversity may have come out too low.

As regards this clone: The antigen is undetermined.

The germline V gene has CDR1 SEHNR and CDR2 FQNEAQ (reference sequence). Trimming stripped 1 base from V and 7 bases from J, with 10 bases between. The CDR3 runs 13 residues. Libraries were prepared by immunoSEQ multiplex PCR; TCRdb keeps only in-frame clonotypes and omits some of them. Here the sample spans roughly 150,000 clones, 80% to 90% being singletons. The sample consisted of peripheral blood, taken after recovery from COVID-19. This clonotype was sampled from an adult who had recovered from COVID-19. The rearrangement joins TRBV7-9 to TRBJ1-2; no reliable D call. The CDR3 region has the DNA TGTGCCAGCAGCTTAGTTCTCGTCGGTGGCTACACCTTC. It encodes CASSLVLVGGYTF.